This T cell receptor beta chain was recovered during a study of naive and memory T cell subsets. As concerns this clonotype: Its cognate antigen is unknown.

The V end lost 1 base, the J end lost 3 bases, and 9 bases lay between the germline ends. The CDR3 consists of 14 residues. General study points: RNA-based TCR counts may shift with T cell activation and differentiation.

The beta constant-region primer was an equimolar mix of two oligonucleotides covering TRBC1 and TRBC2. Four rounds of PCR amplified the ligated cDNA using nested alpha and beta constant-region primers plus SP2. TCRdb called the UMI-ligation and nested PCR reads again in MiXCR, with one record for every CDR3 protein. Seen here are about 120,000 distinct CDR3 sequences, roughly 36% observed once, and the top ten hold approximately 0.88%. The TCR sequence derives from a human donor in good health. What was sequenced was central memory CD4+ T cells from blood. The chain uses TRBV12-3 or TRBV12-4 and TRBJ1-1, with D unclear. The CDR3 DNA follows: TGTGCCAGCAGTTTAGTGGGGAGACACACTGAAGCTTTCTTT. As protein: CASSLVGRHTEAFF.